Sequencing of this T cell receptor (beta chain) was carried out in a study of blood T cell repertoires in COVID-19. On the study more broadly: Nucleic acid was either cDNA or gDNA, and it came from T cells, B-cell-depleted T cells, or PBMCs.

Profiling relied on immunoSEQ multiplex PCR, and the TCRdb table lists in-frame clones only, not all of them. This sample has about 57,000 clones; approximately 90% occur once, and the top ten carry approximately 20%. The V gene's germline CDR1 is KGHSH and CDR2 LQKENI. V shed 4 bases, J shed 1 base, and the junction held 4 bases outside the gene matches. CDR3 size: 15 residues. This clonotype originated in a woman of 80 years or more with COVID-19, enrolled during active disease. The specimen was peripheral blood. The chain has TRBV18 and TRBJ2-3, with 8 bases that match TRBD2. DNA for the CDR3: TGTGCCAGCTCACTAGCGGGGACCCGCACAGATACGCAGTATTTT. Translation: CASSLAGTRTDTQYF.